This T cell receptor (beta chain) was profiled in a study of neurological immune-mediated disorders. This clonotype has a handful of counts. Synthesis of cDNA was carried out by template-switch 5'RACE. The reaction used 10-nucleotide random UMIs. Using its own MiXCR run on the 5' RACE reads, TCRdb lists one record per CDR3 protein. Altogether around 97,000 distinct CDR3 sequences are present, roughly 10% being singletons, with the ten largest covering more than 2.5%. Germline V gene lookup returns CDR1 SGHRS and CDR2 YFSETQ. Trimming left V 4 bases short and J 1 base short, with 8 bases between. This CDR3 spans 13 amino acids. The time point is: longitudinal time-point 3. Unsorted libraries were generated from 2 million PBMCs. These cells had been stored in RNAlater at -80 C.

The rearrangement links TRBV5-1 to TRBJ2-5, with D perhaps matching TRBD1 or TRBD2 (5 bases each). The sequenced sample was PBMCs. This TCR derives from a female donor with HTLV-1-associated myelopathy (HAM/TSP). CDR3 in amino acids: CASSRDGQETQYF. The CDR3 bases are TGCGCCAGCAGCCGGGACGGCCAAGAGACCCAGTACTTC.